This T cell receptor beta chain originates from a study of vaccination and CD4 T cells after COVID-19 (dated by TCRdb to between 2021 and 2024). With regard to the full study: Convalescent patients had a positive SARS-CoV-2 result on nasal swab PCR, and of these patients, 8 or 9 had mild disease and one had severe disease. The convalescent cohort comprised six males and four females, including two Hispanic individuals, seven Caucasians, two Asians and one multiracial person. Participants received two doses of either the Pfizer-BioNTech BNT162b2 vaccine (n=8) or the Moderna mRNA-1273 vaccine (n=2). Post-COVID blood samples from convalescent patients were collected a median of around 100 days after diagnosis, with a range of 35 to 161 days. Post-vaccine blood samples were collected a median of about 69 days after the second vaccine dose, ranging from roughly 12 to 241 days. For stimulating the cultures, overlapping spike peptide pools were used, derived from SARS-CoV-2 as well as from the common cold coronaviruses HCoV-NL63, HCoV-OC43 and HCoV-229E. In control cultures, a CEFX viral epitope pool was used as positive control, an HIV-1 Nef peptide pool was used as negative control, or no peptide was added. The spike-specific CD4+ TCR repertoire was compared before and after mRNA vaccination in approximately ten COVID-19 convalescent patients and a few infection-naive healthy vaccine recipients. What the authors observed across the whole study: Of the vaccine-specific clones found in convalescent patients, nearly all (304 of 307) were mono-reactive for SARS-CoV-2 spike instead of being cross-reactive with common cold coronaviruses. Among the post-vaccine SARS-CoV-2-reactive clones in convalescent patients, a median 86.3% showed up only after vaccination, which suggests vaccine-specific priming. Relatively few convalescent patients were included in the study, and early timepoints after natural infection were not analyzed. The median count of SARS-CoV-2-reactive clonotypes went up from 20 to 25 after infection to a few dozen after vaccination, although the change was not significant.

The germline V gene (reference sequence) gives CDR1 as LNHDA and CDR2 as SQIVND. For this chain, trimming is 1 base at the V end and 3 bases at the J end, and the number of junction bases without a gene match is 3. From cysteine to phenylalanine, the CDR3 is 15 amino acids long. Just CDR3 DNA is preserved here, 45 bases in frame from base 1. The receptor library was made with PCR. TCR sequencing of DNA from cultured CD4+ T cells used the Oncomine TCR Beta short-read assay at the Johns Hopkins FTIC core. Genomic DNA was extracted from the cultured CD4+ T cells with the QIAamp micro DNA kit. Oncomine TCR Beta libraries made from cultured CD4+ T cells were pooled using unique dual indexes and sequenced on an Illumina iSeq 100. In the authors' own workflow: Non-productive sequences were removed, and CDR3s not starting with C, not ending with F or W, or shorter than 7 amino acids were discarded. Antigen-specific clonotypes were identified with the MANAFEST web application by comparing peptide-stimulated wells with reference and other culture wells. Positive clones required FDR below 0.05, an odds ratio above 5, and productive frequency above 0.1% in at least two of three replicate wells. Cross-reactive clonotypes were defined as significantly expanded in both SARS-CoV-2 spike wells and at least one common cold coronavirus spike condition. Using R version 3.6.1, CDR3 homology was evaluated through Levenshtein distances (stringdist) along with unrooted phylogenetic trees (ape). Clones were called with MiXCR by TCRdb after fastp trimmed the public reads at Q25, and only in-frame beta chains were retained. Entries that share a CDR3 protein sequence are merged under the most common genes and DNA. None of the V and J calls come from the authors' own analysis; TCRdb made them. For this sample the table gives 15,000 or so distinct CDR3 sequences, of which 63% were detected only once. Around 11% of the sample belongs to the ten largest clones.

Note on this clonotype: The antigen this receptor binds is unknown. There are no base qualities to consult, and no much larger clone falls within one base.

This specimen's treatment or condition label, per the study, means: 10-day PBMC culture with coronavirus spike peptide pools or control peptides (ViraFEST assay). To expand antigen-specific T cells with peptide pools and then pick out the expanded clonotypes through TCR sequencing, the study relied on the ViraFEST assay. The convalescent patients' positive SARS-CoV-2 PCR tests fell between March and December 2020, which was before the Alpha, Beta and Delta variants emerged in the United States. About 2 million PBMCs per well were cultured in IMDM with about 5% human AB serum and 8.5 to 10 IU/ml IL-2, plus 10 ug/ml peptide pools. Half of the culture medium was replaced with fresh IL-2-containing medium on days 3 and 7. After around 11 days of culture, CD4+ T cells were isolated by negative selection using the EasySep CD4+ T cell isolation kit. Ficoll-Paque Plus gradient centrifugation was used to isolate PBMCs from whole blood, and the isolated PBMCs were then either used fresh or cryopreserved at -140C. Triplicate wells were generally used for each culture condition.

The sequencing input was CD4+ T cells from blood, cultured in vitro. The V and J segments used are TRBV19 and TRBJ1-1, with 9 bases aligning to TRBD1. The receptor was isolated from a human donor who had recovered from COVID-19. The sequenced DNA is TGTGCCAGTAGTATAGGGGGACAGGGCGACACTGAAGCTTTCTTT. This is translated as CASSIGGQGDTEAFF.